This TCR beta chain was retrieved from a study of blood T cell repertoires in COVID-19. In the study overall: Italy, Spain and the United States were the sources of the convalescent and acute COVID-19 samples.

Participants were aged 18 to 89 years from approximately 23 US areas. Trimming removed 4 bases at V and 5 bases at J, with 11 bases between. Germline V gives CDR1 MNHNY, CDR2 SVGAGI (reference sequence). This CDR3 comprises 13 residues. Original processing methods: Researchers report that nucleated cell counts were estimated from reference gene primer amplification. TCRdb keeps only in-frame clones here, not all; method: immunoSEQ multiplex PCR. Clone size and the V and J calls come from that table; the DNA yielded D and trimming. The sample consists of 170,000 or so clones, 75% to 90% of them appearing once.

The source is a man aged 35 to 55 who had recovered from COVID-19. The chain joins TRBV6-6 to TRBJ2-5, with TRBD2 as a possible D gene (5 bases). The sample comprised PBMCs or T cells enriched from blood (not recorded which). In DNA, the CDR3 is TGTGCCAGCAGTTGGACTGGCTGGGAGACCCAGTACTTC. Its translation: CASSWTGWETQYF.